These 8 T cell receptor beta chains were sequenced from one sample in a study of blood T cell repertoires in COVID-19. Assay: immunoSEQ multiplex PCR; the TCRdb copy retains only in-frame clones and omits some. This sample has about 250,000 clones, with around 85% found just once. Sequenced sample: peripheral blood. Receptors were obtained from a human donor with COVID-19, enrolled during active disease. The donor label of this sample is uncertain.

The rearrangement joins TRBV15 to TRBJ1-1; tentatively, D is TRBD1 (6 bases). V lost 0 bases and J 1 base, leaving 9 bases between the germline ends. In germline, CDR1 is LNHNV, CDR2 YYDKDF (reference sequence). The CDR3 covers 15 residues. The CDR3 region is CATSRDRTENTEAFF. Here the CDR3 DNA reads TGTGCCACCAGCAGAGATCGGACAGAGAACACTGAAGCTTTCTTT.

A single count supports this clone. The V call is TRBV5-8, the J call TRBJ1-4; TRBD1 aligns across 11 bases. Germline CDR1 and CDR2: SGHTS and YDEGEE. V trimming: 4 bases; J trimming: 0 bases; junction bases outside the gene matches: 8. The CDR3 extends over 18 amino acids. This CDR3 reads CASSPMDRGPATNEKLFF. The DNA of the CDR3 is TGTGCCAGCAGCCCCATGGACAGGGGGCCCGCAACTAATGAAAAACTGTTTTTT.

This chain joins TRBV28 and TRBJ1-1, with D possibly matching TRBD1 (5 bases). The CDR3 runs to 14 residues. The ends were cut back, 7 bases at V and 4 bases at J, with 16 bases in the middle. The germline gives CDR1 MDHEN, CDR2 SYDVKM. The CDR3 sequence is CASIGRGWGTEAFF. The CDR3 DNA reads TGTGCCAGCATAGGGAGGGGATGGGGCACTGAAGCTTTCTTT.

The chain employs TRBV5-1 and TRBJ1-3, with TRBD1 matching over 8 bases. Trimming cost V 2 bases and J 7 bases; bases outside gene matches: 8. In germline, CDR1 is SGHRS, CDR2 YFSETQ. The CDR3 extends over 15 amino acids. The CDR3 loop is CASSFGRTGLNTIYF. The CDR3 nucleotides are TGCGCCAGCAGCTTCGGGCGGACAGGGTTGAACACCATATATTTT.

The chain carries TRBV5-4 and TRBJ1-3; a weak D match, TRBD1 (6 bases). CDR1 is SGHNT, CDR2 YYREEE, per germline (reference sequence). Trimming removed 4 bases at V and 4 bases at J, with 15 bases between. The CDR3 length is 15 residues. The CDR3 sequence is CASSQDSTWGNTIYF. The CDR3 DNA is TGTGCCAGCAGCCAGGACAGCACATGGGGAAACACCATATATTTT.

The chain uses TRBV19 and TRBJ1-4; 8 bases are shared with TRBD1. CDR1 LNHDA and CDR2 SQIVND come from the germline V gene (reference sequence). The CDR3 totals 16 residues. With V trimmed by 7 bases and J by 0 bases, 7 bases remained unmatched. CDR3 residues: CASKQGATSTNEKLFF. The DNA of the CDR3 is TGTGCCAGTAAGCAGGGGGCGACTTCAACTAATGAAAAACTGTTTTTT.

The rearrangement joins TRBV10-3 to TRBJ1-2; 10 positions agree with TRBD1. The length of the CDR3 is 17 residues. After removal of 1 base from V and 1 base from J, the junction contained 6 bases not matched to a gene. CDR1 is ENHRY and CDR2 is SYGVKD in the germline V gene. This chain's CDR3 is CAISEFTGTGDNYGYTF. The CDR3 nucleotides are TGTGCCATCAGTGAGTTCACCGGGACAGGGGATAACTATGGCTACACCTTC.

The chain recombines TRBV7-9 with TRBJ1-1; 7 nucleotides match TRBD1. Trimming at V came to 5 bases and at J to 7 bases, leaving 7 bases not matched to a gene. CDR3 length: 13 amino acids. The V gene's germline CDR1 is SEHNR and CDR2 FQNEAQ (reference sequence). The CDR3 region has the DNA TGTGCCAGCAGCCCAGGGGGAGCTTATGAAGCTTTCTTT. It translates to CASSPGGAYEAFF.